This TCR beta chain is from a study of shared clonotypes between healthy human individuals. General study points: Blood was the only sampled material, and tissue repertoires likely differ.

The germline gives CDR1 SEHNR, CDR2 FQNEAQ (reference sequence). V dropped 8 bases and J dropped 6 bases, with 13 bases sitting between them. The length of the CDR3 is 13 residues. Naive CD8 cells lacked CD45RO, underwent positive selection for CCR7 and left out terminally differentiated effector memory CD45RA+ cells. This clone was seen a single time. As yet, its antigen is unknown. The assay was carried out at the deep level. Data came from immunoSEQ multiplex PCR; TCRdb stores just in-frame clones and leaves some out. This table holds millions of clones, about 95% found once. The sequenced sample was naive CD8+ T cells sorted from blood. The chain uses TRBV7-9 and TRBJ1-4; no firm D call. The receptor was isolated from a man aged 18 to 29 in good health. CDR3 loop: CASLVTTDEKLFF. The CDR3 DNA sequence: TGTGCCAGCCTCGTAACGACGGATGAAAAACTGTTTTTT.